This T cell receptor (beta chain) was retrieved from a study of T cell responses to AZD1222 COVID-19 vaccine. About the study: Second doses that came at about 4 or about 12 weeks were put together.

A single count supports this clone. Its antigen is not known. The CDR3 sequence is 14 residues long. V was pared by 3 bases and J by 0 bases, with 7 bases between. Germline V CDR1 and CDR2: SEHNR, FQNEAQ (reference sequence). General study findings and limits: Vaccine-associated CD4 TCRs ranged over spike, dominating at 160-218 and 743-854. Spike-specific TCR breadth rose after two AZD1222 doses, and depth rose as well. Reportedly, nearly half the spike-specific TCRs target unmutated variant regions.

The data were produced by immunoSEQ multiplex PCR, yet TCRdb's version contains in-frame clones alone and is incomplete. The table has under 130,000 clones, more than 85% seen once. This receptor was identified in an adult in good health. This sample comprised peripheral blood, obtained on day 0 of AZD1222 vaccination. The V and J genes are TRBV7-9 and TRBJ2-3; D remains ambiguous. CDR3: CASSFILSTDTQYF. CDR3 bases: TGTGCCAGCAGCTTCATACTTAGCACAGATACGCAGTATTTT.